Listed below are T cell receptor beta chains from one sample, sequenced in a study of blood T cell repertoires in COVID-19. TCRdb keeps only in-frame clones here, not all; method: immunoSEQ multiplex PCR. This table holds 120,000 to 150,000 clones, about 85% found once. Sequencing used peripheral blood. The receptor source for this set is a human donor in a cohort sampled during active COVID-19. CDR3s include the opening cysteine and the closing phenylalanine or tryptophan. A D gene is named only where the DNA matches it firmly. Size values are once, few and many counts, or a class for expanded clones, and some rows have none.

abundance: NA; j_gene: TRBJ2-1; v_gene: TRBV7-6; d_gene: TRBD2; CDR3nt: TGTGCCAGCAGCTTAGCGGTCGGACTAGCGGGAGCCTACAATGAGCAGTTCTTC; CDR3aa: CASSLAVGLAGAYNEQFF
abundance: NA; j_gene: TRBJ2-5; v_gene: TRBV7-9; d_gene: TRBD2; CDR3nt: TGTGCCAGCAGCTTAGGGGTAGCGGGAGGCCTGGGCCAAGAGACCCAGTACTTC; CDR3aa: CASSLGVAGGLGQETQYF
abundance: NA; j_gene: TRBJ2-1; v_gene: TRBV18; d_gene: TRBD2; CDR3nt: TGTGCCAGCTCACCTCCACCGGGACTAGCATATGAGCAGTTCTTC; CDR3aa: CASSPPPGLAYEQFF
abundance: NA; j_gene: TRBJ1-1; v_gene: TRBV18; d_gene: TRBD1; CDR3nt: TGTGCCAGCTCACCGACAGGGGTGCGCACTGAAGCTTTCTTT; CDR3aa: CASSPTGVRTEAFF
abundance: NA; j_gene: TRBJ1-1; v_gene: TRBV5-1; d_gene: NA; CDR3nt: TGCGCCAGCAGCCCGACCCAGGGACTTAGGACTGAAGCTTTCTTT; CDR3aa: CASSPTQGLRTEAFF
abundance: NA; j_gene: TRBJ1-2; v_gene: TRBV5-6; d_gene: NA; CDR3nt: TGTGCCAGCAGCTGGACAGCCCATTCCTCGAGTGGCTACACCTTC; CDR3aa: CASSWTAHSSSGYTF
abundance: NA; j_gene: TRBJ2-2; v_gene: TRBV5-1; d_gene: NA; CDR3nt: TGCGCCAGCAGCTTGGGACATTACGGGGAGCTGTTTTTT; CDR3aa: CASSLGHYGELFF
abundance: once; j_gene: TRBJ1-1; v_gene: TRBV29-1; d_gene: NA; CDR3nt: TGCAGCGTTGAAACCCACATGAACACTGAAGCTTTCTTT; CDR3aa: CSVETHMNTEAFF
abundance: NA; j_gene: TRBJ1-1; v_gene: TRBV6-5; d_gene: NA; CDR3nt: TGTGCCAGCAGTCTTTACCCGGGGGACACTGAAGCTTTCTTT; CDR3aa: CASSLYPGDTEAFF
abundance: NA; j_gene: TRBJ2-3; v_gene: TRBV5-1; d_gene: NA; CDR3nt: TGCGCCAGCAGCTTGGAGGGACTCAGTCCAGATACGCAGTATTTT; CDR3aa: CASSLEGLSPDTQYF
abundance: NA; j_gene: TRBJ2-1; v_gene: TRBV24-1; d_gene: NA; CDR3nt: TGTGCCACCAGTGATCCCCCGTCCGCGAGGATCCCCTACAATGAGCAGTTCTTC; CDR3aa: CATSDPPSARIPYNEQFF
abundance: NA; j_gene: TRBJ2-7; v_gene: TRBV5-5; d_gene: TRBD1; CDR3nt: TGTGCCAGCAGTGTGGGAAGACAGGGTGTCTACGAGCAGTACTTC; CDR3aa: CASSVGRQGVYEQYF
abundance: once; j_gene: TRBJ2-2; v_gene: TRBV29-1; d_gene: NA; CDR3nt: TGCAGCGTTACTAATCTTACTCAAGGCACCGGGGAGCTGTTTTTT; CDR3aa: CSVTNLTQGTGELFF
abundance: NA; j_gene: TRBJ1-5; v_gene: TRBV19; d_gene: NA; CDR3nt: TGTGCCAGTAGTGGGCAAGACAGGAATGTGGAACAGCCCCAGCATTTT; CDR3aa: CASSGQDRNVEQPQHF
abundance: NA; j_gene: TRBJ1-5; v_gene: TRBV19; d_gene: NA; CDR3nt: TGTGCCAGTCCCAGGGGTTATAGCAATCAGCCCCAGCATTTT; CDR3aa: CASPRGYSNQPQHF
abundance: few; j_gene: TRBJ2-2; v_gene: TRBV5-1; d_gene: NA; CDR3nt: TGCGCCAGCAGCTTTGACAGGTTAAACACCGGGGAGCTGTTTTTT; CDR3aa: CASSFDRLNTGELFF
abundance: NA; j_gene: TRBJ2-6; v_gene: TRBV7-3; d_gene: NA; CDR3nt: TGTGCCAGCAGGCTCATGGCTTCTGGGGCCAACGTCCTGACTTTC; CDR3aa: CASRLMASGANVLTF
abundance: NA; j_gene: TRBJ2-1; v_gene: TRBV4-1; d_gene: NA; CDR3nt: TGCGCCAGCAGGGAAGAGCCTACGGGAACCATCTACAATGAGCAGTTCTTC; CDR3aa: CASREEPTGTIYNEQFF
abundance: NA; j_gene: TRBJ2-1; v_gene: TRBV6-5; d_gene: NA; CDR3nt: TGTGCCAGCAGACTAGGGCGCCTCAATGAGCAGTTCTTC; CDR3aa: CASRLGRLNEQFF
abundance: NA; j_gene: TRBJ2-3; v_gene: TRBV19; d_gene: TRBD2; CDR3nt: TGTGCCGTCGGGACTAGCGGCACAGATACGCAGTATTTT; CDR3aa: CAVGTSGTDTQYF
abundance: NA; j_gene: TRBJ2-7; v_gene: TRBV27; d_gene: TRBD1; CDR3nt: TGTGCCAGCAGTTTTTCGGGACAGGAACCATACGAGCAGTACTTC; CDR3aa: CASSFSGQEPYEQYF
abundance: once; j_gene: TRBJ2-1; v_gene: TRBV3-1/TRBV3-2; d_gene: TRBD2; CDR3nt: TGTGCCAGCAGCCAACCCTTTTATAGCGGGAGTGTGAATGAGCAGTTCTTC; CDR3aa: CASSQPFYSGSVNEQFF
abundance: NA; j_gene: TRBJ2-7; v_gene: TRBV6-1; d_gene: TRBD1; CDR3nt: TGTGCCAGCAGGGAAGGGACAGGGAACGAGCAGTACTTC; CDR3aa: CASREGTGNEQYF
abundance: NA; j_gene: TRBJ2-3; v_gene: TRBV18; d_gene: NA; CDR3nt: TGTGCCAGCTCCCGACAGGGCACAGATACGCAGTATTTT; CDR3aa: CASSRQGTDTQYF
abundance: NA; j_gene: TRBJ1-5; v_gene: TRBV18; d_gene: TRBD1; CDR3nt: TGTGCCAGCTCACCTTTAGGACAGGGGAATCAGCCCCAGCATTTT; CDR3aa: CASSPLGQGNQPQHF
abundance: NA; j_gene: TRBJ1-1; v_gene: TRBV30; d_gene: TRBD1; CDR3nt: TGTGCCTTCCTCGGGCTGGTTACAGGGGATTGGACTGAAGCTTTCTTT; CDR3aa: CAFLGLVTGDWTEAFF
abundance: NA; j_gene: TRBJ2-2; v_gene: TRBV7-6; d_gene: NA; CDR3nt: TGTGCCAGCAGCTCCAACCCAGGCCCCAGGGGGGAGCTGTTTTTT; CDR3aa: CASSSNPGPRGELFF
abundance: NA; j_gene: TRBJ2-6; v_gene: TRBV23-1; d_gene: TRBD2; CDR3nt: TGCGCCAGCAGTCAACGACGGACTAGCGGGAGCTCTGGGGCCAACGTCCTGACTTTC; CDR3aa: CASSQRRTSGSSGANVLTF
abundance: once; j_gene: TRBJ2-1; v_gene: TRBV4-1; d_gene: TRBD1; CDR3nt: TGCGCCAGCAGCCAAGAAAACAGGGGGACGGATGAGCAGTTCTTC; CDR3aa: CASSQENRGTDEQFF
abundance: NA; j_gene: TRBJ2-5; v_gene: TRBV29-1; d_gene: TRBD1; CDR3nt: TGCAGCGTTGGGGGGACAGCCCAAGAGACCCAGTACTTC; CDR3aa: CSVGGTAQETQYF
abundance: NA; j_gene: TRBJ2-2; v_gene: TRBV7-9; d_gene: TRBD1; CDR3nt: TGTGCCAGCAGCGGAGGGACAGGGGGATGGGCCGGGGAGCTGTTTTTT; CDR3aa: CASSGGTGGWAGELFF
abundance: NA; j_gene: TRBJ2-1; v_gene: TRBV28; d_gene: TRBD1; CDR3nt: TGTGCCAGCAGTTTTACCGGGACAGCCTACAATGAGCAGTTCTTC; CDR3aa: CASSFTGTAYNEQFF
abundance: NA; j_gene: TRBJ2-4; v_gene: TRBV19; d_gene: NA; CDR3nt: TGTGCCAGTAGTAGATCCGACAGAGAAATTCAGTACTTC; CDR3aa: CASSRSDREIQYF
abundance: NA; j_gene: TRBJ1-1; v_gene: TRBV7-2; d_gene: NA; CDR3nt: TGTGCCAGCAGCTTCTTCGGGGGGAACACTGAAGCTTTCTTT; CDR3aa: CASSFFGGNTEAFF
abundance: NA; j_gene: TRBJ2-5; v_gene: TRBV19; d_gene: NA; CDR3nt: TGTGCCAGTAGTCCGGGGATGGGGGAGACCCAGTACTTC; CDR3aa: CASSPGMGETQYF
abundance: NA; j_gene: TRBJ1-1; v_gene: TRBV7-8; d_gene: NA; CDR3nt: TGTGCCAGCAGCTCTAGGAATCCTTACCTTGTGAACACTGAAGCTTTCTTT; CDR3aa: CASSSRNPYLVNTEAFF
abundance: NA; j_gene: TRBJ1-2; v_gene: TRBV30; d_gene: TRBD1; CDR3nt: TGTGCCTGGAGTCCAGGGGGCCCTGGCTACACCTTC; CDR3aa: CAWSPGGPGYTF
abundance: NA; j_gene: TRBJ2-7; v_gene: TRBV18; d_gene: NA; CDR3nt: TGTGCCAGCTCGTCAGGGACTGGACCCTACGAGCAGTACTTC; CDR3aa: CASSSGTGPYEQYF
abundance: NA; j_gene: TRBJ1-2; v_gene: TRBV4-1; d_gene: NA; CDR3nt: TGCGCCAGCGGAATATCTAGTAAGAAGGGAGGGGGTCATGGCTACACCTTC; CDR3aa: CASGISSKKGGGHGYTF
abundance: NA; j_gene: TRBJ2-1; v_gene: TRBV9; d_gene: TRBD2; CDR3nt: TGTGCCAGCAGCGTAGGTTTCGGGAGGGGCAATGAGCAGTTCTTC; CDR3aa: CASSVGFGRGNEQFF
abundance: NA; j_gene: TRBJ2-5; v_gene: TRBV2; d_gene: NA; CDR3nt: TGTGCCAGCGGACACCTTGAACAAGAGACCCAGTACTTC; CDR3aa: CASGHLEQETQYF
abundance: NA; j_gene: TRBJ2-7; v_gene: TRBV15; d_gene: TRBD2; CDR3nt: TGTGCCACCAGCAGAGAGTGGGGGGGTTCCTACGAGCAGTACTTC; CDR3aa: CATSREWGGSYEQYF
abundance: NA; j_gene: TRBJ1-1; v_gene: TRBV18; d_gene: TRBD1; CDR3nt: TGTGCCAGCTCAGAACTACAGGGGACTGAAGCTTTCTTT; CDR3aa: CASSELQGTEAFF
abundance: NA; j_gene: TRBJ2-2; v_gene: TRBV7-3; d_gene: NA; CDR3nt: TGTGCCAGCAGCTTAATAGCGCCCGGGGAGCTGTTTTTT; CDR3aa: CASSLIAPGELFF